This T cell receptor (beta chain) emerged from a study of T cell clusters in autoimmune cytopenias (dated by TCRdb to about 2019). At the level of the whole study: Of the approximately 40 healthy donor controls, some 20 were female, and the group had a mean age of approximately 51 years and a median age of roughly 59 years. TRB sequencing reached a median depth of 51,575 reads per sample and yielded a median of approximately 2,400 distinct TRB clonotypes per sample. In autoimmune cytopenia patients, peripheral blood TRB and IGH repertoires were sequenced during active disease and over treatment follow-up, together with healthy, CLL and autoimmune hepatitis controls. The goal of the study was to determine whether autoimmune cytopenia patients have a disease-specific immune repertoire signature that could serve as a blood-based biomarker. For primary cytopenia, some 25 age-matched healthy donors were used as controls, and for secondary cytopenia, 14 to 15 age-matched CLL patients were used as controls. Repertoires from autoimmune hepatitis patients were compared with those of about two dozen healthy donors matched for age and sex. The full study reports these points: A lack of physiological T cell clusters in primary autoimmune cytopenia patients was suggested by GLIPH, as 51 clusters were found to be exclusive to healthy donors versus about 16 exclusive to patients. The T cell clusters were only ever defined in silico, so experimental validation of their functional role was still needed. Shifts in the TRB repertoire, including less even repertoires in secondary cytopenia and CLL, were mostly a reflection of lymphoma bias and not of autoimmunity. In the comparison of secondary cytopenia with CLL, the cluster-lack signature was not observed, apparently because the dominant lymphoma-associated repertoire masked the signature. About 3.3-fold more exclusive TRB clusters were observed in healthy donors than in active autoimmune hepatitis patients, consistent with an autoimmunity-wide signature.

Comment on this clonotype: Its antigen specificity is not known.

CDR1 MNHNS and CDR2 SASEGT were looked up in the germline V gene. Taken from cysteine to phenylalanine, the CDR3 has 17 residues. Only the protein is on record. Per sample, approximately 270 ng of peripheral blood genomic DNA, about 38,000 genome equivalents, was used for TRB amplification. Multiplex PCR with a touch-down protocol amplified TRB rearrangements, with the TRB-A and TRB-B primer pools combined in a single tube. Illumina adapters and sample indices were attached to the amplicons through two consecutive PCR reactions using Phusion HS II polymerase. After gel purification with the NucleoSpin Gel and PCR Clean-up kit, the amplicons were quantified by Qubit and checked for quality on an Agilent 2100 Bioanalyzer. Sequencing of the libraries was done on an Illumina MiSeq with 600-cycle, single-indexed, paired-end runs. Per the authors' processing: Alignment and assembly of TRB reads were performed with MiXCR version 2.1.12 and the default MiXCR reference library. A clone was defined by each unique CDR3 nucleotide sequence, and the analysis included only productive sequences with two or more reads. Alpha-parameterized diversity profiles (alpha 0 to 5), including the Shannon (alpha 1) and Simpson (alpha 2) indices, were computed with an R script to assess repertoire diversity. Combinatorial TRB VJ usage was calculated with the tcR package and was compared between cohorts by principal component analysis performed with ade4. GLIPH clustering of TCRbeta CDR3s was carried out on cohort pairs matched by age and read depth, and cluster frequencies were compared by Wilcoxon test. The reads, reprocessed by TCRdb, yield one row per CDR3 protein sequence and no DNA. TCRdb assigned the V and J calls; the authors' analysis was not used. The table for this sample shows around 15,000 distinct CDR3 sequences. The ten largest clones add up to 3.6% of the sample.

This same sample was also taken into another study, of T cell repertoires in aging, cancer and after chemotherapy. Taken from the second paper: Donors spanned six age groups from 30 or younger to 70 or older, with at least three individuals per group. TCR repertoires from healthy donor controls were recorded over periods of several months to years and showed clear clonal overlap between repeated samplings. Roughly 10 million TCR reads were contained in the full dataset. Compared with age-matched healthy donors, untreated patients with hematological or solid cancers had significantly lower TCR diversity and higher clonality in blood. In healthy donors, the decline in TCR diversity with age was mainly explained by loss of richness, whereas in cancer patients loss of evenness was also found to contribute. An increase in median generation probability over the chemotherapy interval was observed in both cancer cohorts, suggesting that the repertoire was reconstituted through rebound thymic output. The authors noted that the repertoire data do not allow conclusions about immunological memory after chemotherapy. To examine immunoaging and T cell reconstitution after chemotherapy, the study profiled TCR beta repertoires in peripheral blood from healthy donors and cancer patients. A cohort of 220 or so cancer patients (approximately 90 with hematological and around 120 with solid cancers) was assembled, and under 100 healthy donors were included as a reference group. Processing of the TRB sequences was carried out with MiXCR versions 2.12 and 3.0.5. Shannon diversity, evenness, clonality (one minus evenness), and alpha-parameterized diversity profiles from alpha 0 to 5 were included as repertoire metrics. The IGoR algorithm was used to compute generation probabilities of clones in paired pre- and post-chemotherapy samples.

This chain joins TRBV6-1 to TRBJ2-6; TCRdb indicates TRBD2, and absent DNA this call remains unverified. The clonotype was recovered from a human donor in good health. Specimen: peripheral blood. The CDR3 protein sequence reads: CASTRDSLRPGANVLTF.